What follows describes a single TCR beta chain. The source of the sample is a study of cytomegalovirus exposure and HLA in healthy donors. PCR used 60 Vbeta primers and 13 Jbeta primers. Method: immunoSEQ multiplex PCR; TCRdb's copy keeps in-frame clones and lacks some. The sample has about 180,000 clones, just over 75% seen once. Germline V lookup: CDR1 SGHTA, CDR2 FQGTGA. V was pared by 7 bases and J by 6 bases, with 13 bases of the junction left unmatched. CDR3 length: 16 residues. Material for sequencing was PBMCs. This chain connects TRBV7-3 to TRBJ2-2, with TRBD2 identical over 8 bases. This clonotype originated in a woman aged 55-69 years in good health and CMV-seropositive. The CDR3 reads CASTAHERGFAGELFF. The CDR3, as DNA: TGTGCCAGCACCGCACACGAGCGGGGGTTTGCCGGGGAGCTGTTTTTT.